Below, 26 T cell receptor beta chains from the same sample are listed, as sequenced in a study of blood T cell repertoires in COVID-19. Repertoires were generated with immunoSEQ multiplex PCR, while TCRdb's copy carries only in-frame clones and drops some. The sample holds about 180,000 clones, approximately 88% seen once. Specimen: peripheral blood. The receptors originated from a woman aged 40 to 50 with COVID-19, enrolled during active disease.

This chain connects TRBV9 to TRBJ2-7; 9 bases match TRBD2. V dropped 3 bases and J dropped 4; count of bases not matched to a gene: 8. Germline-derived CDR1 and CDR2 are SGDLS and YYNGEE. The CDR3 covers 15 residues. The CDR3 DNA sequence: TGTGCCAGCAGCGCCGATCTAGCGGGAAGTTACGAGCAGTACTTC. This gives the protein CASSADLAGSYEQYF. The full variable domain, rest sourced from reference TRBV9 and TRBJ2-7, is DSGVTQTPKHLITATGQRVTLRCSPRSGDLSVYWYQQSLDQGLQFLIQYYNGEERAKGNILERFSAQQFPDLHSELNLSSLELGDSALYFCASSADLAGSYEQYFGPGTRLTVT.

V is TRBV29-1 and J is TRBJ1-3; 7 positions agree with TRBD1. CDR3 length: 13 amino acids. V lost 6 bases to trimming and J lost 10 bases; unmatched junction nucleotides: 12. From germline, CDR1 is SQVTM and CDR2 ANQGSEA. The DNA for the CDR3 is TGCAGCGTCGCGGGACAGTCCGATGGTACCATATATTTT. It specifies CSVAGQSDGTIYF.

The chain couples TRBV27 to TRBJ2-7; 7 bases fit TRBD1. The CDR3 sequence is 14 residues long. V gave up 5 bases and J gave up 0 bases; unmatched junction bases: 4. From germline, CDR1 is MNHEY and CDR2 SMNVEV (reference sequence). The CDR3 reads CASSRTGSSYEQYF. The CDR3 DNA reads as TGTGCCAGCAGTCGGACAGGCAGCTCCTACGAGCAGTACTTC.

The chain uses TRBV15 and TRBJ2-3; 8 bases are a match to TRBD1. Trimming cost V 6 bases and J 6 bases; bases outside gene matches: 5. The CDR3 consists of 13 residues. Germline CDR1 is LNHNV and CDR2 is YYDKDF (reference sequence). DNA for the CDR3: TGTGCCACCAGTCCGGACAGGGCCGATACGCAGTATTTT. Encoded protein: CATSPDRADTQYF. Supplemented by reference TRBV15 and TRBJ2-3, the full variable domain reads DAMVIQNPRYQVTQFGKPVTLSCSQTLNHNVMYWYQQKSSQAPKLLFHYYDKDFNNEADTPDNFQSRRPNTSFCFLDIRSPGLGDTAMYLCATSPDRADTQYFGPGTRLTVL.

The chain has TRBV15 and TRBJ1-5; D is perhaps TRBD1 (5 bases). Trimming removed 0 bases from V and 4 bases from J, with 16 bases in between. Looked up from germline, CDR1 is LNHNV and CDR2 is YYDKDF (reference sequence). The CDR3 is 17 residues long. The CDR3: CATSRDAGRRVNQPQHF. CDR3 in DNA: TGTGCCACCAGCAGAGATGCGGGGCGCAGAGTTAATCAGCCCCAGCATTTT.

The V and J genes are TRBV15 and TRBJ2-7; TRBD2 aligns across 9 bases. There are 13 residues in the CDR3. J gave up 7 bases and V 5 bases, and 6 bases lay outside the gene matches. Germline values: CDR1 LNHNV, CDR2 YYDKDF (reference sequence). CDR3 loop: CATSRIAGEEQYF. DNA for the CDR3: TGTGCCACCAGCCGAATAGCGGGAGAGGAGCAGTACTTC.

V is TRBV11-3 and J is TRBJ2-5; TRBD2 matches at 11 bases. Unmatched junction bases numbered 6, after V lost 3 bases and J lost 3 bases. Germline V gene data show CDR1 as SGHNT and CDR2 as YENEEA. The length of the CDR3 is 16 residues. This CDR3 is CASSLDSGRAEETQYF. DNA of the CDR3: TGTGCCAGCAGCTTGGATAGCGGGAGGGCGGAAGAGACCCAGTACTTC.

CDR3 in DNA: TGTGCCAGCTCACCGTTACAGGGGGCTGAATCACCCCTCCACTTT. Its translation: CASSPLQGAESPLHF. The V call is TRBV18, the J call TRBJ1-6, with 9 positions matching TRBD1. After removal of 3 bases from V and 10 bases from J, the junction contained 7 bases not matched to a gene. The CDR3 is 15 amino acids. The V gene's germline CDR1 is KGHSH and CDR2 LQKENI. The full variable domain, in which reference TRBV18 and TRBJ1-6 provide the parts outside the CDR3, is NAGVMQNPRHLVRRRGQEARLRCSPMKGHSHVYWYRQLPEEGLKFMVYLQKENIIDESGMPKERFSAEFPKEGPSILRIQQVVRGDSAAYFCASSPLQGAESPLHFGNGTRLTVT.

The rearrangement joins TRBV3-1 (or the pseudogene TRBV3-2) to TRBJ1-1; tentatively, D is TRBD1 (5 bases). Between the trimmed V and J ends, which lost 2 bases and 2 bases, there was a span of 15 bases. Per germline, CDR1 LGHDT and CDR2 YNNKEL (reference sequence). CDR3 length equals 16 residues. CDR3 sequence: CASSQLLGGSNTEAFF. CDR3 DNA sequence: TGTGCCAGCAGCCAACTCTTGGGGGGATCAAACACTGAAGCTTTCTTT.

The V and J genes are TRBV2 and TRBJ2-5; 7 bases fit TRBD2. CDR3 length equals 14 residues. Germline CDR1 reads SNHLY; CDR2 reads FYNNEI. Trimming removed 6 bases from V and 4 bases from J; junction bases left unmatched: 8. CDR3 in amino acids: CASSRVGGGETQYF. The CDR3 DNA sequence: TGTGCCAGCAGCCGAGTTGGGGGGGGAGAGACCCAGTACTTC.

The chain links TRBV3-1 (or the pseudogene TRBV3-2) to TRBJ1-1, with 7 positions matching TRBD1. The V gene end was trimmed by 8 bases and the J gene end by 8 bases; junction bases not matched to a gene: 8. CDR1 and CDR2 (germline): LGHDT, YNNKEL (reference sequence). The CDR3 contains 12 residues. The CDR3 region is CASLSGTEEAFF. The CDR3 DNA is TGTGCCAGCCTATCCGGGACAGAGGAAGCTTTCTTT.

This chain uses TRBV6-5 with TRBJ2-7; 9 nucleotides align to TRBD1. This CDR3 is 15 amino acids long. From germline, CDR1 is MNHEY and CDR2 SVGAGI. V dropped 5 bases and J dropped 2; count of bases not matched to a gene: 7. The CDR3 sequence is CASSQAGTGPYEQYF. In nucleotides, the CDR3 is TGTGCCAGCAGTCAGGCCGGGACAGGGCCCTACGAGCAGTACTTC.

The V gene is TRBV7-3, the J gene TRBJ2-1; D unclear. Per the germline V gene, CDR1 is SGHTA and CDR2 is FQGTGA. The CDR3 has 14 residues. V was pared by 2 bases and J by 0 bases, with 5 bases between. In nucleotides, the CDR3 is TGTGCCAGCAGCTTAGGGCCCTCCTACAATGAGCAGTTCTTC. The encoded protein is CASSLGPSYNEQFF.

The V gene is TRBV2, the J gene TRBJ1-6; TRBD1 is a possible D gene (5 bases). CDR3 size: 17 residues. The germline CDR1 and CDR2 sequences are SNHLY and FYNNEI. V was clipped by 2 bases and J by 7 bases, with 18 bases between them. The CDR3 reads CASSERGGAPGNSPLHF. The CDR3 nucleotides read TGTGCCAGCAGTGAACGGGGGGGAGCCCCGGGAAATTCACCCCTCCACTTT.

This chain joins TRBV3-1 (or the pseudogene TRBV3-2) and TRBJ2-7, with 8 bases fitting TRBD2. The V segment lost 4 bases and the J segment 1 base; nucleotides outside the gene matches: 9. This CDR3 contains 16 residues. The germline CDR1 and CDR2 sequences are LGHDT and YNNKEL (reference sequence). The chain's CDR3 is CASSPRGTRGSYEQYF. DNA for the CDR3: TGTGCCAGCAGCCCTCGGGGGACTAGGGGTTCCTACGAGCAGTACTTC.

This clone came up once. The chain combines TRBV5-1 with TRBJ2-1; weak D call: TRBD2 (6 bases). This CDR3 contains 13 residues. The germline V gene has CDR1 SGHRS and CDR2 YFSETQ. With 4 bases removed from V and 13 bases from J, the gap between germline ends came to 18 bases. CDR3: CASSPRDREYQFF. The CDR3 nucleotides are TGCGCCAGCAGCCCGCGGGACCGCGAGTATCAGTTCTTC.

This clone was counted once. CDR3 in DNA: TGTGCCAGCAGCGACAGAGCAGAGACCAGGGGAAGGGAAAAACTGTTTTTT. Translating it yields CASSDRAETRGREKLFF. This chain uses TRBV7-9 with TRBJ1-4; perhaps TRBD1 as D (6 bases). V was cut by 5 bases and J by 8 bases, with 24 bases left in between. The CDR3 covers 17 residues. Germline V gene data show CDR1 as SEHNR and CDR2 as FQNEAQ (reference sequence).

The chain links TRBV27 to TRBJ1-1; a weak D match, TRBD1 (5 bases). Germline V gene sequence: CDR1 MNHEY, CDR2 SMNVEV (reference sequence). The CDR3 extends over 15 amino acids. V lost 5 bases and J 5 bases, leaving 18 bases between the germline ends. CDR3 residues: CASSPGVQAGTEAFF. In DNA, the CDR3 is TGTGCCAGCAGTCCAGGTGTCCAGGCAGGGACTGAAGCTTTCTTT.

This clone came up a few times. The rearrangement joins TRBV11-3 to TRBJ2-1, with 9 bases identical to TRBD2. Germline V lookup: CDR1 SGHNT, CDR2 YENEEA. This CDR3 region has 15 residues. The J segment lost 5 bases and the V segment lost 5 bases, leaving 7 bases of the junction unmatched. The CDR3 sequence is CASSIYLAGDNEQFF. The CDR3 coding sequence is TGTGCCAGCAGCATATACTTAGCGGGAGACAATGAGCAGTTCTTC.

The CDR3 sequence: CASSQGAQNSPLHF. The CDR3 coding sequence is TGTGCCAGCAGCCAAGGAGCCCAGAATTCACCCCTCCACTTT. The chain carries TRBV7-9 and TRBJ1-6, with D uncertain. V lost 5 bases, J lost 7 bases, and 12 bases lay in between. Germline loops: CDR1 SEHNR, CDR2 FQNEAQ (reference sequence). The CDR3 loop spans 14 amino acids.

The rearrangement uses TRBV11-3 and TRBJ2-5; D might be TRBD2 (6 bases). CDR1 and CDR2 (germline): SGHNT, YENEEA. Trimming took 1 base from V and 5 from J, leaving 14 bases between them. This CDR3 is built from 15 residues. The CDR3 sequence is CASSLVGGTRETQYF. For the CDR3, the DNA is TGTGCCAGCAGCTTAGTCGGGGGAACGCGGGAGACCCAGTACTTC.

The chain uses TRBV11-3 and TRBJ1-1; the match to TRBD1 covers 9 bases. The CDR3 is made up of 15 amino acids. Germline values: CDR1 SGHNT, CDR2 YENEEA. V lost 5 bases to trimming and J lost 4 bases; unmatched junction nucleotides: 8. Here the CDR3 reads CASSPMGQGGTEAFF. Here the CDR3 DNA reads TGTGCCAGCAGCCCCATGGGACAGGGAGGCACTGAAGCTTTCTTT.

This clone was seen just once. The chain has TRBV6-5 and TRBJ1-4; 9 nucleotides line up with TRBD1. Losses at the gene ends were 2 bases for V and 4 bases for J; bases not matched to a gene: 2. The CDR3 contains 15 residues. Per the germline V gene, CDR1 is MNHEY and CDR2 is SVGAGI. This CDR3 is CASSYGTGHNEKLFF. CDR3 nucleotides: TGTGCCAGCAGTTACGGGACAGGGCATAATGAAAAACTGTTTTTT.

This clone was seen only once. The V gene is TRBV14, the J gene TRBJ2-1; 10 bases agree with TRBD2. V lost 3 bases to trimming and J lost 9 bases; unmatched junction nucleotides: 14. Germline lookup yields CDR1 SGHDN and CDR2 FVKESK. The CDR3 sequence is 17 residues long. The CDR3 protein is CASSQRVELAGNLEQFF. The CDR3 nucleotides read TGTGCCAGCAGCCAGCGGGTCGAACTAGCGGGAAATCTTGAGCAGTTCTTC.

The chain is built from TRBV12-5 and TRBJ2-5, with TRBD2 matching over 8 bases. The CDR3 covers 15 residues. CDR1 and CDR2 from the germline V gene are LGHNT and FRNRAP. V was pared by 6 bases and J by 5 bases, with 11 bases of the junction left unmatched. The CDR3 DNA reads TGTGCTAGTGGCGTCGGGGGGGCAGGCGGGGAGACCCAGTACTTC. It codes for CASGVGGAGGETQYF.

J is TRBJ1-4 and V is TRBV5-1, with D perhaps TRBD1 (5 bases). The ends were cut back, 4 bases at V and 4 bases at J, with 23 bases in the middle. CDR3 length equals 18 residues. Germline CDR1 and CDR2: SGHRS and YFSETQ. The CDR3 loop reads CASSIGPRTAGLNEKLFF. CDR3 DNA: TGCGCCAGCAGCATAGGCCCCCGGACGGCGGGGCTTAATGAAAAACTGTTTTTT.